The 5 T cell receptor beta chains reported below all come from one sample, sequenced in a study of cytomegalovirus exposure and HLA in healthy donors. The data were produced by immunoSEQ multiplex PCR, yet TCRdb's version contains in-frame clones alone and is incomplete. The sample yields fewer than 300,000 clones, more than 75% seen once. The source material was PBMCs. The receptors derive from a woman under 30 in good health and CMV-seronegative.

The rearrangement uses TRBV30 and TRBJ2-7, with D perhaps matching TRBD1 (5 bases). V lost 3 bases and J lost 7, with 16 bases in between. Germline V gene sequence: CDR1 GTSNPN, CDR2 SVGIG (reference sequence). CDR3 length: 13 residues. As DNA, the CDR3 is TGTGCCTGGAGCCGGCAGGGATTGGGTGAGCAGTACTTC. It translates to CAWSRQGLGEQYF. The whole variable domain, remainder taken from reference TRBV30 and TRBJ2-7, is SQTIHQWPATLVQPVGSPLSLECTVEGTSNPNLYWYRQAAGRGLQLLFYSVGIGQISSEVPQNLSASRPQDRQFILSSKKLLLSDSGFYLCAWSRQGLGEQYFGPGTRLTVT.

The CDR3: CASSFQWQGTEQYF. CDR3 bases: TGTGCCAGCAGTTTTCAGTGGCAGGGTACAGAGCAGTACTTC. The chain combines TRBV27 with TRBJ2-7, with D perhaps matching TRBD1 (5 bases). CDR1 MNHEY and CDR2 SMNVEV come from the germline V gene (reference sequence). The CDR3 spans 14 residues. V was trimmed by 3 bases and J by 7 bases, leaving 16 bases between them.

The chain joins TRBV7-8 to TRBJ2-7; D is possibly TRBD1 (5 bases). CDR3 length equals 13 residues. V lost 6 bases, J lost 2 bases, and 11 bases lay in between. Germline V gives CDR1 SGHVS, CDR2 FQNEAQ. The CDR3 nucleotides are TGTGCCAGCAGAGCCCCGACAGCCTACGAGCAGTACTTC. This codes for CASRAPTAYEQYF.

This sequence joins TRBV25-1 and TRBJ1-1; D possibly corresponds to TRBD1 (5 bases). V gave up 1 base and J gave up 6 bases, with 15 bases separating them. Germline values: CDR1 MGHDK, CDR2 SYGVNS. The CDR3 is 15 amino acids. The DNA of the CDR3 is TGTGCCAGCAGTGAATTCGGGGGGAAACGGGCTGAAGCTTTCTTT. As protein: CASSEFGGKRAEAFF.

This clone showed up just once. CDR3 sequence: CASSQGQGALEKLFF. CDR3 bases: TGCGCCAGCAGCCAGGGACAGGGGGCCCTCGAAAAACTGTTTTTT. The chain joins TRBV4-1 to TRBJ1-4; 12 bases map to TRBD1. The ends lost 3 bases at V and 8 bases at J; junction bases unmatched: 4. CDR1 and CDR2 (germline): MGHRA, YSYEKL. The CDR3 has 15 amino acids.